One sample yielded the 10 T cell receptor beta chains listed below, sequenced in a study of T cell changes during pregnancy in multiple sclerosis. Produced via immunoSEQ multiplex PCR; TCRdb's table is partial and in-frame only. The sample consists of some 68,000 clones, about 92% of them appearing once. The specimen was peripheral blood, collected in the second trimester of pregnancy. These TCRs come from a female donor in good health, enrolled as a control in a pregnancy study.

The chain's CDR3 is CASSEGLGSEAFF. In nucleotides, the CDR3 is TGTGCCAGCAGTGAAGGTTTGGGCAGCGAAGCTTTCTTT. This sequence joins TRBV25-1 and TRBJ1-1; D is unresolved. The length of the CDR3 is 13 residues. Germline CDR1 MGHDK, CDR2 SYGVNS. The V end was cut by 2 bases, the J end by 8 bases, with 12 bases between.

The rearrangement links TRBV5-1 to TRBJ2-7, with 7 bases matching TRBD1. The J segment lost 3 bases and the V segment lost 4 bases, leaving 7 bases of the junction unmatched. The germline V gene has CDR1 SGHRS and CDR2 YFSETQ. The CDR3 runs to 14 residues. The CDR3 loop reads CASSRDSDNYEQYF. CDR3 in DNA: TGCGCCAGCAGCAGGGACAGCGACAACTACGAGCAGTACTTC.

The sample holds a few counts of this clone. V usage is TRBV4-1 and J usage is TRBJ1-4, with 10 positions matching TRBD1. Germline trimming cut 1 base from V and 7 bases from J; bases unmatched to any gene: 6. The CDR3 has 16 residues. Germline V CDR1 and CDR2: MGHRA, YSYEKL. Here the CDR3 DNA reads TGCGCCAGCAGCCAAGGGGAGGGACAGGGGTCTGAAAAACTGTTTTTT. Amino acids: CASSQGEGQGSEKLFF.

This clone was picked up one time. The chain recombines TRBV28 with TRBJ2-5; TRBD1 might be the D (5 bases). The CDR3 runs to 14 residues. V gave up 3 bases and J gave up 0 bases, with 8 bases separating them. Germline assignment: CDR1 MDHEN and CDR2 SYDVKM. In DNA form, the CDR3 reads TGTGCCAGCAGTTTGGGGCGATACCAAGAGACCCAGTACTTC. Its translation is CASSLGRYQETQYF.

V is TRBV2 and J is TRBJ2-7; 10 bases are a match to TRBD2. V shed 4 bases, J shed 7 bases, and the junction held 10 bases outside the gene matches. The CDR3 runs 15 residues. CDR1 SNHLY and CDR2 FYNNEI come from the germline V gene. CDR3 amino acids: CASSVGGAGGREQYF. In DNA form, the CDR3 reads TGTGCCAGCAGTGTAGGCGGAGCGGGAGGGCGAGAGCAGTACTTC.

This chain uses TRBV6-1 with TRBJ2-1; TRBD2 matches 10 bases. The V segment lost 8 bases and the J segment 8 bases; nucleotides outside the gene matches: 3. Germline lookup yields CDR1 MNHNS and CDR2 SASEGT. The CDR3 is made up of 12 amino acids. The CDR3 DNA is TGTGCCAGCTCAGCGGGAGGGGATGAGCAGTTCTTC. Translation gives CASSAGGDEQFF.

The chain uses TRBV7-8 and TRBJ2-2; weak D call: TRBD2 (6 bases). The CDR3 is made up of 16 amino acids. The V gene's germline CDR1 is SGHVS and CDR2 FQNEAQ. The V gene lost 4 bases and the J gene lost 4 bases, with 16 bases spanning the gap. The CDR3, as DNA: TGTGCCAGCAGCTCCACACTACCCGGGGGCACCGGGGAGCTGTTTTTT. Translating gives CASSSTLPGGTGELFF.

The chain uses TRBV7-2 and TRBJ2-1; 14 nucleotides match TRBD2. The CDR3 loop spans 16 amino acids. Trimming took 4 bases from V and 12 from J; bases not matched to a gene: 11. The germline V gene has CDR1 SGHTA and CDR2 FQGNSA. CDR3 in amino acids: CASSSRTSGRRYWQFF. In DNA, the CDR3 is TGTGCCAGCAGCTCGAGGACTAGCGGGAGGAGGTATTGGCAGTTCTTC.

The V and J genes are TRBV7-2 and TRBJ1-1; D call uncertain. The germline V gene encodes CDR1 SGHTA and CDR2 FQGNSA. The CDR3 totals 14 residues. With 1 base removed from V and 2 bases from J, the gap between germline ends came to 8 bases. The CDR3 spells CASSLVAVNTEAFF. The CDR3 DNA follows: TGTGCCAGCAGCTTAGTTGCAGTCAACACTGAAGCTTTCTTT.

The chain links TRBV19 to TRBJ1-5; 7 nucleotides agree with TRBD1. The CDR3 is 13 amino acids. The germline V gene has CDR1 LNHDA and CDR2 SQIVND (reference sequence). The V and J ends lost 9 bases and 5 bases, in that order; junction bases with no gene match: 7. The CDR3 sequence: CASGDRADQPQHF. For the CDR3, the DNA is TGTGCCAGCGGGGACAGAGCGGATCAGCCCCAGCATTTT.